The 30 T cell receptor beta chains below come from one sample, sequenced in a study of preoperative IRX-2 immunotherapy in early breast cancer. The treatment: preoperative locoregional IRX-2 cytokine immunotherapy. The data were produced by immunoSEQ multiplex PCR, yet TCRdb's version contains in-frame clones alone and is incomplete. The sample lists roughly 27,000 clones, more than 65% occurring once. This specimen was lymph node tissue, taken before IRX-2 immunotherapy. Receptor source: a human donor with breast cancer.

The DNA for the CDR3 is TGCGCCAGCAGCTCACAGGGGGGGAACACTGAAGCTTTCTTT. Its protein product is CASSSQGGNTEAFF. The chain couples TRBV5-1 to TRBJ1-1, with 8 bases lining up with TRBD1. After removal of 3 bases from V and 1 base from J, the junction contained 2 bases not matched to a gene. This CDR3 has 14 amino acids. Germline CDR1 is SGHRS and CDR2 is YFSETQ.

V and J are TRBV6-8 and TRBJ1-6; 8 positions match TRBD1. CDR3 length: 15 amino acids. The trim removed 6 bases at V and 8 bases at J, leaving 9 bases unmatched. The germline CDR1 and CDR2 sequences are MNHGY and SAAAGT. The CDR3 DNA follows: TGTGCCAGCAGCAAGATGGACAGGGTTTATTCACCCCTCCACTTT. This encodes CASSKMDRVYSPLHF.

The chain carries TRBV11-3 and TRBJ1-1, with no clear D. The length of the CDR3 is 17 residues. Germline assignment: CDR1 SGHNT and CDR2 YENEEA. V was pared by 0 bases and J by 7 bases, with 21 bases between. The CDR3 sequence: CASSLDLSGSGQFEAFF. CDR3 DNA: TGTGCCAGCAGCTTAGACTTGAGTGGGTCGGGCCAGTTTGAAGCTTTCTTT.

In this sample, this clone turned up a few times. The J gene is TRBJ1-2, the V gene TRBV19; 9 bases fit TRBD1. The germline V gene encodes CDR1 LNHDA and CDR2 SQIVND (reference sequence). V was clipped by 5 bases and J by 7 bases; unmatched bases: 5. The CDR3 spans 13 residues. CDR3 DNA sequence: TGTGCCAGTAGTGGACAGGGGAGCTCTGGCTACACCTTC. Translation gives CASSGQGSSGYTF. Looking up the rest from reference TRBV19 and TRBJ1-2 gives the full variable domain: DGGITQSPKYLFRKEGQNVTLSCEQNLNHDAMYWYRQDPGQGLRLIYYSQIVNDFQKGDIAEGYSVSREKKESFPLTVTSAQKNPTAFYLCASSGQGSSGYTFGSGTRLTVV.

The rearrangement joins TRBV11-3 to TRBJ2-5; D is possibly TRBD1 (6 bases). This CDR3 is 15 amino acids long. V lost 5 bases, J lost 4 bases, and 17 bases lay in between. Germline lookup yields CDR1 SGHNT and CDR2 YENEEA. This chain's CDR3 is CASSLGGQTSETQYF. Written as DNA, the CDR3 is TGTGCCAGCAGCCTAGGAGGACAGACCTCAGAGACCCAGTACTTC.

The chain carries TRBV28 and TRBJ1-5, with D tentatively TRBD1 (6 bases). This CDR3 spans 17 amino acids. V dropped 6 bases and J dropped 0 bases, with 18 bases sitting between them. Germline CDR1 is MDHEN and CDR2 is SYDVKM. CDR3 sequence: CASRPATGTISNQPQHF. In DNA form, the CDR3 reads TGTGCCAGCAGGCCAGCGACAGGCACGATTAGCAATCAGCCCCAGCATTTT.

The chain has TRBV11-3 and TRBJ1-2, with unresolved D. Looked up from germline, CDR1 is SGHNT and CDR2 is YENEEA. The V and J ends lost 3 bases and 2 bases respectively, with 10 bases between them. CDR3 length: 14 amino acids. Written as DNA, the CDR3 is TGTGCCAGCAGCTTCAATAGCGGAAACTATGGCTACACCTTC. It encodes CASSFNSGNYGYTF.

This chain links TRBV10-3 with TRBJ2-7, with 9 bases matching TRBD2. Unmatched junction bases numbered 5, after V lost 0 bases and J lost 2 bases. This CDR3 has 16 residues. Looked up from germline, CDR1 is ENHRY and CDR2 is SYGVKD. The CDR3 here is CAISESFGGGAYEQYF. CDR3 bases: TGTGCCATCAGTGAGTCATTTGGCGGGGGGGCCTACGAGCAGTACTTC.

This clone was detected once. V gene TRBV5-1 combines with J gene TRBJ2-5; the D gene could be TRBD1 or TRBD2 (5 bases each). CDR1 SGHRS and CDR2 YFSETQ come from the germline V gene. The CDR3 is 15 amino acids. V was shortened by 4 bases and J by 2 bases, with 15 bases between the two germline ends. The CDR3 sequence: CASSVSPGRQETQYF. The CDR3 DNA is TGCGCCAGCAGCGTATCCCCGGGACGGCAAGAGACCCAGTACTTC.

This clone was observed once. This CDR3 is CASSQGQGANGELFF. The CDR3 DNA reads as TGTGCCAGCAGCCAAGGACAGGGGGCTAACGGGGAGCTGTTTTTT. V is TRBV11-3 and J is TRBJ2-2, with 11 bases matching TRBD1. Trimming cost V 5 bases and J 7 bases; bases outside gene matches: 6. CDR3 length: 15 residues. In germline, CDR1 is SGHNT, CDR2 YENEEA. The complete variable domain, with remaining parts taken from reference TRBV11-3 and TRBJ2-2, reads EAGVVQSPRYKIIEKKQPVAFWCNPISGHNTLYWYLQNLGQGPELLIRYENEEAVDDSQLPKDRFSAERLKGVDSTLKIQPAELGDSAVYLCASSQGQGANGELFFGEGSRLTVL.

The table lists this clone with a few counts. The chain combines TRBV18 with TRBJ1-1, with TRBD1 matching over 7 bases. This CDR3 spans 13 amino acids. V lost 9 bases and J lost 4; bases outside the gene matches: 8. Germline CDR1 is KGHSH and CDR2 is LQKENI. The CDR3 sequence is CASHQGVGTEAFF. For the CDR3, the DNA is TGTGCCAGTCACCAGGGGGTGGGCACTGAAGCTTTCTTT.

The rearrangement joins TRBV6-8 to TRBJ2-1; D is perhaps TRBD1 or TRBD2 (6 bases each). Trimming shortened V by 5 bases and J by 3 bases, and 14 bases separated the two germline ends. The CDR3 runs 15 residues. CDR1 and CDR2 (germline): MNHGY, SAAAGT. The CDR3, as DNA: TGTGCCAGCAGTCGACGGGGGCCCTACTACAATGAGCAGTTCTTC. Protein: CASSRRGPYYNEQFF.

The chain recombines TRBV5-1 with TRBJ1-1; TRBD1 matches 8 bases. The CDR3 totals 15 residues. The trim removed 1 base at V and 4 bases at J, leaving 6 bases unmatched. The V gene's germline CDR1 is SGHRS and CDR2 YFSETQ. For the CDR3, the DNA is TGCGCCAGCAGCTTGACAGGGGGTGCCTTCACTGAAGCTTTCTTT. Translation: CASSLTGGAFTEAFF.

The rearrangement joins TRBV29-1 to TRBJ1-1; no reliable D call. The germline V gene has CDR1 SQVTM and CDR2 ANQGSEA. The CDR3 length is 16 residues. V was trimmed by 0 bases and J by 1 base, leaving 15 bases between them. DNA for the CDR3: TGCAGCGTTGAAGATCTAAAGAGGGTCAAGAACACTGAAGCTTTCTTT. Translation gives CSVEDLKRVKNTEAFF.

CDR3 in amino acids: CAWNHRAGNSPLHF. In DNA form, the CDR3 reads TGTGCCTGGAACCACAGGGCAGGGAATTCACCCCTCCACTTT. The V gene is TRBV30, the J gene TRBJ1-6, with D tentatively TRBD1 (6 bases). Trimming took 4 bases from V and 7 from J, leaving 14 bases between them. The CDR3 covers 14 residues. Germline values: CDR1 GTSNPN, CDR2 SVGIG (reference sequence).

The J gene is TRBJ1-5, the V gene TRBV5-1; tentatively, D is TRBD1 (5 bases). Germline assignment: CDR1 SGHRS and CDR2 YFSETQ. The CDR3 has 15 residues. The germline V and J ends were trimmed by 6 bases and 3 bases, with 16 bases remaining between them. CDR3 coding DNA: TGCGCCAGCAAAACCTCGGGGGATGTCAATCAGCCCCAGCATTTT. It is translated as CASKTSGDVNQPQHF.

CDR3: CASSPSGQGSGEQPQHF. The CDR3 coding sequence is TGCGCCAGCAGTCCTTCGGGACAGGGGTCTGGGGAACAGCCCCAGCATTTT. The chain carries TRBV10-2 and TRBJ1-5, with 10 bases lining up with TRBD1. This CDR3 is built from 17 residues. Looked up from germline, CDR1 is WSHSY and CDR2 is SAAADI. V lost 5 bases and J lost 7; bases outside the gene matches: 14.

There are a few counts of this clone. V is TRBV6-8 and J is TRBJ1-5; no firm D call. Germline V CDR1 and CDR2: MNHGY, SAAAGT. Trimming removed 6 bases at V and 3 bases at J, with 15 bases between. The CDR3 runs to 15 residues. The CDR3 loop reads CASSEEAGNNQPQHF. For the CDR3, the DNA is TGTGCCAGCAGCGAAGAAGCAGGAAACAATCAGCCCCAGCATTTT.

This clone appeared once. This chain joins TRBV19 and TRBJ2-5; tentative D call: TRBD1 (6 bases). The germline V gene has CDR1 LNHDA and CDR2 SQIVND (reference sequence). V lost 3 bases to trimming and J lost 5 bases, with 19 bases between them. The CDR3 sequence is 16 residues long. CDR3 nucleotides: TGTGCCAGTAGTATGTCAGGGGTACCTAGCTGGGAGACCCAGTACTTC. The encoded protein is CASSMSGVPSWETQYF.

This clone showed up just once. V gene TRBV5-1 combines with J gene TRBJ2-7, with TRBD2 identical over 12 bases. The trim removed 3 bases at V and 1 base at J, leaving 5 bases unmatched. The CDR3 has 16 amino acids. The germline CDR1 and CDR2 sequences are SGHRS and YFSETQ. The CDR3 nucleotides read TGCGCCAGCAGCTCATCGACTAGCGGGGGTTCCTACGAGCAGTACTTC. This sequence encodes CASSSSTSGGSYEQYF.

This clone was recorded once. V and J are TRBV19 and TRBJ2-5, with D perhaps matching TRBD1 (6 bases). CDR1 LNHDA and CDR2 SQIVND come from the germline V gene (reference sequence). The CDR3 runs to 13 residues. V lost 6 bases to trimming and J lost 6 bases, with 14 bases between them. The CDR3 loop is CASRAGVGQTQYF. The CDR3 region has the DNA TGTGCCAGTAGGGCAGGGGTGGGACAGACCCAGTACTTC.

This chain connects TRBV5-1 to TRBJ1-1; perhaps TRBD1 as D (6 bases). This CDR3 region has 16 residues. V lost 3 bases and J lost 1, with 16 bases in between. Germline V gene lookup returns CDR1 SGHRS and CDR2 YFSETQ. The CDR3 here is CASSSTQGIRNTEAFF. The CDR3 DNA follows: TGCGCCAGCAGCTCCACACAGGGAATTAGGAACACTGAAGCTTTCTTT.

The chain has TRBV19 and TRBJ1-2, with D hard to call. The CDR3 covers 13 residues. Between the trimmed V and J ends, which lost 6 bases and 3 bases, there was a span of 11 bases. CDR1 is LNHDA and CDR2 is SQIVND in the germline V gene (reference sequence). This CDR3 is CASRSEPYYGYTF. The CDR3 DNA sequence: TGTGCCAGTAGATCGGAACCTTACTATGGCTACACCTTC.

The rearrangement joins TRBV28 to TRBJ1-3; a possible D gene is TRBD1 (6 bases). There are 15 residues in the CDR3. Germline CDR1 and CDR2: MDHEN and SYDVKM. V was trimmed by 1 base and J by 4 bases, leaving 11 bases between them. The CDR3, as DNA: TGTGCCAGCAGTTTATCAGGGGCTGCGGGAAACACCATATATTTT. As protein: CASSLSGAAGNTIYF.

The rearrangement joins TRBV6-8 to TRBJ1-4; D not certain. CDR3 length equals 15 residues. The germline V gene encodes CDR1 MNHGY and CDR2 SAAAGT. V was clipped by 6 bases and J by 4 bases, with 15 bases between them. CDR3 sequence reads: CASSPSKAGNEKLFF. CDR3 nucleotides: TGTGCCAGCAGCCCGTCAAAGGCGGGTAATGAAAAACTGTTTTTT.

Concerning this clone itself: The junction does not match germline at one end; this may be a read error. The chain is built from TRBV19 and TRBJ1-1, with D unclear. The CDR3 is 15 residues long. Germline-derived CDR1 and CDR2 are LNHDA and SQIVND (reference sequence). The CDR3 is CASRIDWVGDTEAFF. In nucleotides, the CDR3 is TGTGCCAGTAGAATAGACTGGGTCGGGGACACTGAAGCTTTCTTT.

The J gene is TRBJ1-2, the V gene TRBV6-8, with TRBD1 as a possible D gene (5 bases). Germline CDR1 is MNHGY and CDR2 is SAAAGT. This CDR3 contains 14 residues. With 4 bases removed from V and 3 bases from J, the gap between germline ends came to 12 bases. CDR3 loop: CASSWRGWDYGYTF. The CDR3 bases are TGTGCCAGCAGTTGGAGGGGTTGGGACTATGGCTACACCTTC.

J is TRBJ1-5 and V is TRBV6-8; 12 nucleotides match TRBD1. Germline V gene lookup returns CDR1 MNHGY and CDR2 SAAAGT. V dropped 7 bases and J dropped 4; count of bases not matched to a gene: 2. The CDR3 runs to 14 residues. This chain's CDR3 is CASMGQGANQPQHF. CDR3 nucleotide sequence: TGTGCCAGCATGGGACAGGGGGCAAATCAGCCCCAGCATTTT.

The chain recombines TRBV10-2 with TRBJ1-1; no clear D. Germline CDR1 is WSHSY and CDR2 is SAAADI. This CDR3 is built from 14 residues. V gave up 2 bases and J gave up 3 bases, with 10 bases separating them. The CDR3 region has the DNA TGCGCCAGCAGTGAGGAAAACTCGGACACTGAAGCTTTCTTT. Amino acids: CASSEENSDTEAFF.

This chain links TRBV6-8 with TRBJ1-3; no definite D call. The V gene lost 2 bases and the J gene lost 0 bases, with 11 bases spanning the gap. The CDR3 spans 16 residues. CDR1 is MNHGY, CDR2 SAAAGT, per germline. The CDR3 DNA sequence: TGTGCCAGCAGTTACACAGCTCCAAGCTCTGGAAACACCATATATTTT. As protein: CASSYTAPSSGNTIYF.